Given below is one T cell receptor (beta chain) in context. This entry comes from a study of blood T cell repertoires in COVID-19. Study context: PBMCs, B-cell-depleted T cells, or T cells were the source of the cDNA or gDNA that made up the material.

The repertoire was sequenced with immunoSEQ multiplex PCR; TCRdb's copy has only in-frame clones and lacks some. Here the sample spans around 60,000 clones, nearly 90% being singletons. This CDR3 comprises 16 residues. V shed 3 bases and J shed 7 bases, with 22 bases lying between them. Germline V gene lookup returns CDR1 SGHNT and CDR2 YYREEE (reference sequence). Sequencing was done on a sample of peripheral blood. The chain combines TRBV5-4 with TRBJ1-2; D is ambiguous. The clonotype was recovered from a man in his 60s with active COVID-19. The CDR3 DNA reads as TGTGCCAGCAGCTCCGACCAGACCCGGGATCTAGGTGGCTACACCTTC. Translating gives CASSSDQTRDLGGYTF.